This T cell receptor beta chain was sequenced during a study of CD8 T cells in ankylosing spondylitis. General study points: CD8+ disease-linked clones were present at relatively low frequencies in blood. A motif in TCR beta, a set of under ten highly homologous variants, appeared characteristic of ankylosing spondylitis blood. It was reported that disease-linked clones were significantly enriched in matched ankylosing spondylitis synovial fluid.

Quantitative barcoded 5'-RACE was used to prepare TCR beta libraries. From the 5' RACE reads, TCRdb called clonotypes with MiXCR, one entry per CDR3 protein. The table lists under 150,000 distinct CDR3 sequences, roughly 7.7% of them singletons. CDR3 size: 15 residues. The V gene lost 2 bases and the J gene lost 0 bases, with 12 bases spanning the gap. In germline, CDR1 is DFQATT, CDR2 SNEGSKA (reference sequence). This clonotype was counted between two and nine times. Its target is unknown. Sequencing was carried out using synovial fluid, either unsorted or a sorted T cell fraction (not recorded which). This clonotype was obtained from a male donor with ankylosing spondylitis. This chain connects TRBV20-1 to TRBJ2-3, with unresolved D. This chain's CDR3 is CSARTLDDSTDTQYF. The CDR3 nucleotides are TGCAGTGCTAGAACTTTGGATGACAGCACAGATACGCAGTATTTT.